The rows below give T cell receptor beta chains drawn from one sample of a study of a mutant IDH1 vaccine in newly diagnosed glioma. These receptors have no known antigen. Clones were read by immunoSEQ multiplex PCR, and TCRdb kept only the in-frame ones, dropping some. The repertoire holds about 56,000 clones, with less than 80% as singletons. Sequences were derived from PBMCs, sampled from a glioma patient whose treatment included an IDH1 peptide vaccine. The source of these receptors is a man aged 50 to 60 with glioma. The CDR3 runs from the conserved cysteine through the conserved F or W. A D gene is named only where the DNA matches it firmly. The size entry is marked missing in some rows and otherwise reads once, few, many or a size class.

few | TRBJ1-5 | TRBV18 | NA | CASSPPSGSNQPQHF | TGTGCCAGCTCACCACCGAGCGGTAGCAATCAGCCCCAGCATTTT
NA | TRBJ1-6 | TRBV12-1 | NA | CASSCPSDSPLHF | TGTGCCAGCAGCTGCCCGAGCGATTCACCCCTCCACTTT
NA | TRBJ1-1 | TRBV7-3 | TRBD1 | CARPRDRAECEAFF | TGTGCCAGACCCCGGGACAGGGCTGAGTGTGAAGCTTTCTTT
NA | TRBJ2-7 | TRBV29-1 | NA | CSVVRETYEQYF | TGCAGCGTTGTGAGGGAAACCTACGAGCAGTACTTC
NA | TRBJ1-2 | TRBV19 | NA | CASSISNRADYGYTF | TGTGCCAGTAGTATTAGTAACAGGGCGGACTATGGCTACACCTTC
many | TRBJ2-7 | TRBV18 | NA | CASSPPFGEIGGYEQYF | TGTGCCAGCTCACCACCCTTTGGGGAGATAGGAGGCTACGAGCAGTACTTC
NA | TRBJ1-5 | TRBV7-9 | NA | CASSSGAVHQPQHF | TGTGCCAGCAGCTCAGGGGCGGTACATCAGCCCCAGCATTTT
NA | TRBJ2-1 | TRBV18 | NA | CASSPGPGYNEQFF | TGTGCCAGCTCACCAGGGCCGGGATACAATGAGCAGTTCTTC
NA | TRBJ1-1 | TRBV14 | NA | CASSQGGGTATEAFF | TGTGCCAGCAGCCAAGGCGGGGGCACGGCCACTGAAGCTTTCTTT
NA | TRBJ2-2 | TRBV9 | NA | CASSVARGHSRNTGELFF | TGTGCCAGCAGCGTAGCTCGGGGACACTCTCGGAACACCGGGGAGCTGTTTTTT
medium-sized | TRBJ2-2 | TRBV7-9 | NA | CASSLVHGANTGELFF | TGTGCCAGCAGCTTAGTACACGGCGCGAACACCGGGGAGCTGTTTTTT
NA | TRBJ2-2 | TRBV10-3 | NA | CAIGNTGELFF | TGTGCCATCGGGAACACCGGGGAGCTGTTTTTT
NA | TRBJ2-2 | TRBV14 | NA | CASSQDGGAPTGELFF | TGTGCCAGCAGCCAAGATGGGGGGGCTCCCACCGGGGAGCTGTTTTTT
NA | TRBJ2-7 | TRBV25-1 | NA | CASTVIEGSRYEQYF | TGTGCCAGCACGGTAATTGAGGGCTCCAGGTACGAGCAGTACTTC
NA | TRBJ1-1 | TRBV4-3 | NA | CASSQDGRREAFF | TGCGCCAGCAGCCAAGATGGGCGGCGTGAAGCTTTCTTT
many | TRBJ1-3 | TRBV4-1 | NA | CASSHNRATTANTIYF | TGCGCCAGCAGCCACAACCGGGCCACAACGGCAAACACCATATATTTT
NA | TRBJ1-6 | TRBV6-5 | NA | CASKDTNSPLHF | TGTGCCAGCAAGGATACGAATTCACCCCTCCACTTT
NA | TRBJ1-1 | TRBV6-1 | NA | CASSENRAFF | TGTGCCAGCAGTGAAAATCGAGCTTTCTTT
NA | TRBJ1-2 | TRBV30 | NA | CAWSQVERGFYGYTF | TGTGCCTGGAGTCAAGTAGAGCGGGGATTCTATGGCTACACCTTC
NA | TRBJ2-5 | TRBV30 | NA | CAWSPTGPETQYF | TGTGCCTGGAGTCCAACTGGTCCAGAGACCCAGTACTTC
NA | TRBJ2-1 | TRBV4-2 | TRBD2 | CASSQDSSGGADEQFF | TGTGCCAGCAGCCAAGATAGTAGCGGGGGGGCTGATGAGCAGTTCTTC
NA | TRBJ2-7 | TRBV5-1 | TRBD1 | CASVSGQGAYEQYF | TGCGCCAGCGTCTCGGGACAGGGGGCCTACGAGCAGTACTTC
NA | TRBJ1-2 | TRBV30 | NA | CAWAQGPGNGYTF | TGTGCCTGGGCTCAGGGGCCTGGGAATGGCTACACCTTC
NA | TRBJ2-3 | TRBV4-1 | NA | CASRAPPTDTQYF | TGCGCCAGCCGGGCCCCTCCCACAGATACGCAGTATTTT
once | TRBJ2-3 | TRBV4-3 | NA | CASSPTTDTDTQYF | TGCGCCAGCAGCCCCACGACAGACACAGATACGCAGTATTTT
NA | TRBJ2-7 | TRBV4-2 | NA | CASSQRDTSSYEQYF | TGTGCCAGCAGCCAGAGGGACACCAGCTCCTACGAGCAGTACTTC